Below are 5 T cell receptor beta chains sequenced from a single sample in a study of T cell repertoires in cytomegalovirus infection. These TCRs are of unknown antigen specificity. TCRdb re-called the reads through MiXCR, storing one row per CDR3 protein. This table has about 700,000 distinct CDR3 sequences, around 30% appearing once. The starting material was cultured PBMCs, obtained from culture after CMV antigen stimulation. Source of these receptors: a human donor in good health (CMV status not recorded). Some clones in this sample may be carry-over from other donors' samples.

This clonotype was counted ten times or more. V and J are TRBV7-2 and TRBJ2-5; D possibly corresponds to TRBD2 (6 bases). The CDR3 runs 14 residues. CDR1 and CDR2 from the germline V gene are SGHTA and FQGNSA. With 3 bases removed from V and 5 bases from J, the gap between germline ends came to 13 bases. The CDR3 reads CASSFNPTSETQYF. The CDR3, as DNA: TGTGCCAGCAGCTTTAACCCAACTAGCGAGACCCAGTACTTC. The variable domain in full, completed from reference TRBV7-2 and TRBJ2-5, reads GAGVSQSPSNKVTEKGKDVELRCDPISGHTALYWYRQSLGQGLEFLIYFQGNSAPDKSGLPSDRFSAERTGGSVSTLTIQRTQQEDSAVYLCASSFNPTSETQYFGPGTRLLVL.

V and J are TRBV6-5 and TRBJ1-5; D gene ambiguous. The V end lost 2 bases, the J end lost 5 bases, and 7 bases lay between the germline ends. CDR3 length equals 13 residues. Germline CDR1 reads MNHEY; CDR2 reads SVGAGI. This CDR3 reads CASSYGLYQPQHF. DNA for the CDR3: TGTGCCAGCAGTTACGGGTTGTATCAGCCCCAGCATTTT.

The chain links TRBV6-6 to TRBJ2-3, with D unresolved. This CDR3 is built from 15 residues. V was pared by 6 bases and J by 2 bases, with 15 bases between. CDR1 and CDR2 from the germline V gene are MNHNY and SVGAGI (reference sequence). CDR3 residues: CASRGVLYTTDTQYF. For the CDR3, the DNA is TGTGCCAGCAGGGGCGTACTATACACCACAGATACGCAGTATTTT.

This sequence joins TRBV5-1 and TRBJ2-1; weak D call: TRBD2 (6 bases). This CDR3 contains 15 residues. Between the trimmed V and J ends, which lost 5 bases and 1 base, there was a span of 13 bases. Germline values: CDR1 SGHRS, CDR2 YFSETQ. The CDR3 DNA follows: TGCGCCAGCAGGATAGCTAGCGTTTCCTACAATGAGCAGTTCTTC. Translation: CASRIASVSYNEQFF.

This clonotype was found a few times. This may be a read error: a much more frequent sequence differs by one nucleotide. The gene calls are TRBV7-2 and TRBJ2-3, with unresolved D. V was trimmed by 2 bases and J by 2 bases, leaving 5 bases between them. The CDR3 has 13 amino acids. CDR1 is SGHTA, CDR2 FQGNSA, per germline. The CDR3: CASSLTITDTQYF. Here the CDR3 DNA reads TGTGCCAGCAGCTTAACGATCACAGATACGCAGTATTTT.